This passage covers 27 T cell receptor beta chains from one sample sequenced in a study of CD8 T cells in Susac syndrome. RNA, at about 0.45 to 1 ug, was reverse transcribed with random hexamers. MiXCR, run by TCRdb on the immunoSEQ multiplex PCR reads, gives a single entry per CDR3 protein. The sample has over 300,000 distinct CDR3 sequences, 92% seen once. The specimen was CD4+ T cells from PBMCs. These receptors all come from a human donor with multiple sclerosis.

The chain is built from TRBV20-1 and TRBJ1-5; D uncertain. The V gene's germline CDR1 is DFQATT and CDR2 SNEGSKA (reference sequence). CDR3 length: 15 amino acids. V lost 0 bases, J lost 6 bases, and 15 bases lay in between. The CDR3 region has the DNA TGCAGTGCTAGAGAAGCTGGGCGCGGTATTCAGCCCCAGCATTTT. Translated: CSAREAGRGIQPQHF.

This clonotype was observed once. The chain couples TRBV7-9 to TRBJ1-3, with no clear D. Germline assignment: CDR1 SEHNR and CDR2 FQNEAQ (reference sequence). The CDR3 is 17 residues long. The germline V and J ends were trimmed by 4 bases and 0 bases, with 16 bases remaining between them. This chain's CDR3 is CASSSFTGRLSGNTIYF. CDR3 coding DNA: TGTGCCAGCAGCTCGTTTACGGGTCGACTCTCTGGAAACACCATATATTTT.

The chain uses TRBV5-1 and TRBJ2-7; 8 positions match TRBD2. Losses at the gene ends were 1 base for V and 5 bases for J; bases not matched to a gene: 11. There are 16 residues in the CDR3. The V gene's germline CDR1 is SGHRS and CDR2 YFSETQ. CDR3: CASSLTAGHSGNEQYF. In DNA, the CDR3 is TGCGCCAGCAGCTTGACTGCTGGACATAGCGGGAACGAGCAGTACTTC.

The chain carries TRBV9 and TRBJ1-1; no firm D call. Germline V CDR1 and CDR2: SGDLS, YYNGEE. V shed 0 bases and J shed 4 bases, with 10 bases lying between them. The CDR3 extends over 14 amino acids. The CDR3 here is CASSVGEGRTEAFF. CDR3 DNA: TGTGCCAGCAGCGTAGGCGAGGGTCGCACTGAAGCTTTCTTT.

The chain employs TRBV14 and TRBJ2-1; 10 bases map to TRBD2. The V segment lost 2 bases and the J segment 7 bases; nucleotides outside the gene matches: 14. The CDR3 is made up of 18 amino acids. Germline assignment: CDR1 SGHDN and CDR2 FVKESK. CDR3 region: CASSQPLGEREGQNEQFF. The CDR3, as DNA: TGTGCCAGCAGCCAACCCCTGGGAGAGCGGGAGGGCCAAAATGAGCAGTTCTTC.

The rearrangement uses TRBV7-6 and TRBJ1-4; TRBD1 agrees at 10 bases. This CDR3 region has 17 residues. Germline CDR1 reads SGHVS; CDR2 reads FNYEAQ. J lost 2 bases, V lost 2 bases, and 5 bases had no gene match. This CDR3 reads CASSLRDRGVTNEKLFF. CDR3 DNA sequence: TGTGCCAGCAGCTTACGGGACAGGGGTGTGACTAATGAAAAACTGTTTTTT.

This clonotype appeared a single time. J is TRBJ2-1 and V is TRBV29-1, with D possibly being TRBD2 (5 bases). Germline CDR1 and CDR2: SQVTM and ANQGSEA. Trimming removed 2 bases at V and 3 bases at J, with 20 bases between. There are 17 residues in the CDR3. Here the CDR3 DNA reads TGCAGCGTTGAAAAGGTCGCAGCGGTGGATGGCTACAATGAGCAGTTCTTC. Translated: CSVEKVAAVDGYNEQFF.

V is TRBV30 and J is TRBJ2-2; D possibly corresponds to TRBD2 (6 bases). The V end lost 5 bases, the J end lost 7 bases, and 8 bases lay between the germline ends. Per germline, CDR1 GTSNPN and CDR2 SVGIG (reference sequence). The CDR3 is made up of 11 amino acids. DNA for the CDR3: TGTGCCTGGGGGGAGGTCGGGGAGCTGTTTTTT. It translates to CAWGEVGELFF.

V usage is TRBV14 and J usage is TRBJ2-7; TRBD1 aligns across 7 bases. Looked up from germline, CDR1 is SGHDN and CDR2 is FVKESK. The length of the CDR3 is 14 residues. V lost 4 bases, J lost 6 bases, and 9 bases stayed unmatched. Written as DNA, the CDR3 is TGTGCCAGCAGCCCCACAGGGGATCGTGGCGAGCAGTACTTC. The encoded protein is CASSPTGDRGEQYF. Together with reference TRBV14 and TRBJ2-7, the CDR3 gives the full variable domain: EAGVTQFPSHSVIEKGQTVTLRCDPISGHDNLYWYRRVMGKEIKFLLHFVKESKQDESGMPNNRFLAERTGGTYSTLKVQPAELEDSGVYFCASSPTGDRGEQYFGPGTRLTVT.

The gene calls are TRBV15 and TRBJ1-5; D is uncertain. CDR3 size: 17 residues. Germline values: CDR1 LNHNV, CDR2 YYDKDF (reference sequence). V shed 0 bases and J shed 4 bases, with 16 bases lying between them. Written as DNA, the CDR3 is TGTGCCACCAGCAGAGATAAGTCCCGCGGAGGGAATCAGCCCCAGCATTTT. As protein: CATSRDKSRGGNQPQHF.

The V and J genes are TRBV7-2 and TRBJ1-2; a possible D gene is TRBD1 (5 bases). Germline CDR1 reads SGHTA; CDR2 reads FQGNSA. Between the trimmed V and J ends, which lost 1 base and 0 bases, there was a span of 12 bases. This CDR3 spans 16 amino acids. The CDR3 DNA reads TGTGCCAGCAGCTTAGTGCAGGGCCGCACTAACTATGGCTACACCTTC. Translated, it gives CASSLVQGRTNYGYTF.

This chain links TRBV30 with TRBJ1-1; no definite D call. Trimming stripped 4 bases from V and 1 base from J, with 10 bases between. The length of the CDR3 is 13 residues. The germline CDR1 and CDR2 sequences are GTSNPN and SVGIG (reference sequence). For the CDR3, the DNA is TGTGCCTGGAATGGGCGAAGGAACACTGAAGCTTTCTTT. It is translated as CAWNGRRNTEAFF.

This sequence joins TRBV30 and TRBJ2-2; no clear D. This CDR3 has 15 residues. Germline V lookup: CDR1 GTSNPN, CDR2 SVGIG (reference sequence). Trimming took off 0 bases at V and 1 base at J, with 9 bases between the two ends. CDR3 DNA: TGTGCCTGGAGTGTTGATTTGTTGAACACCGGGGAGCTGTTTTTT. It encodes CAWSVDLLNTGELFF.

The gene calls are TRBV7-2 and TRBJ2-1; D may be TRBD2 (5 bases). CDR1 and CDR2 (germline): SGHTA, FQGNSA. V dropped 8 bases and J dropped 2 bases, with 13 bases sitting between them. CDR3 length: 14 residues. CDR3: CASGLLGTYNEQFF. In DNA, the CDR3 is TGTGCCAGCGGGTTACTAGGAACCTACAATGAGCAGTTCTTC.

The rearrangement joins TRBV6-1 to TRBJ1-1, with 8 positions matching TRBD1. Trimming took 6 bases from V and 0 from J; bases not matched to a gene: 9. The germline gives CDR1 MNHNS, CDR2 SASEGT. The CDR3 loop spans 16 amino acids. CDR3 DNA sequence: TGTGCCAGCAGGACAGGGGCCCGATCGGTGAACACTGAAGCTTTCTTT. Amino acid sequence: CASRTGARSVNTEAFF.

This clonotype has just a few counts. The genes are TRBV20-1 and TRBJ2-7; D gene uncertain. Germline V gene data show CDR1 as DFQATT and CDR2 as SNEGSKA (reference sequence). Trimming removed 5 bases from V and 5 bases from J, with 13 bases in between. The CDR3 sequence is 12 residues long. CDR3 residues: CSALAGSDEQYF. CDR3 DNA sequence: TGCAGTGCTCTGGCTGGGTCGGACGAGCAGTACTTC.

The CDR3 loop reads CASSLDWWGNGYTF. As DNA, the CDR3 is TGTGCCAGCAGCTTAGATTGGTGGGGAAACGGCTACACCTTC. The chain employs TRBV11-2 and TRBJ1-2; D is uncertain. The CDR3 has 14 amino acids. The germline V gene has CDR1 SGHAT and CDR2 FQNNGV. The germline V and J ends were trimmed by 0 bases and 8 bases, with 13 bases remaining between them.

This rearrangement joins TRBV7-2 to TRBJ1-1, with D unresolved. The CDR3 runs to 13 residues. Germline V gene lookup returns CDR1 SGHTA and CDR2 FQGNSA. Trimming left V 7 bases short and J 3 bases short, with 12 bases between. The CDR3 region is CASTFVRDTEAFF. CDR3 coding DNA: TGTGCCAGCACCTTCGTTAGGGACACTGAAGCTTTCTTT.

The chain recombines TRBV24-1 with TRBJ1-2, with D uncertain. The CDR3 covers 14 residues. Germline CDR1 reads KGHDR; CDR2 reads SFDVKD. V gave up 3 bases and J gave up 4 bases, with 11 bases separating them. The CDR3: CATSDARLPYGYTF. The CDR3 DNA follows: TGTGCCACCAGTGATGCCCGCCTGCCCTATGGCTACACCTTC.

CDR3 region: CASSTGVASSGANVLTF. The CDR3 nucleotides read TGTGCCAGCAGCACGGGGGTAGCGAGCTCTGGGGCCAACGTCCTGACTTTC. The rearrangement uses TRBV7-9 and TRBJ2-6, with D possibly being TRBD2 (6 bases). Trimming pared 5 bases from V and 0 bases from J, leaving 14 bases between. CDR3 length: 17 residues. Germline-derived CDR1 and CDR2 are SEHNR and FQNEAQ (reference sequence).

The chain joins TRBV6-5 to TRBJ1-2; D ambiguous. The CDR3 runs to 13 residues. The ends were cut back, 5 bases at V and 2 bases at J, with 9 bases in the middle. The germline V gene encodes CDR1 MNHEY and CDR2 SVGAGI. The CDR3 loop is CASSTGSNYGYTF. The CDR3 nucleotides read TGTGCCAGCAGTACGGGTTCCAACTATGGCTACACCTTC.

V and J are TRBV30 and TRBJ2-1; 7 bases are a match to TRBD2. After removal of 5 bases from V and 2 bases from J, the junction contained 6 bases not matched to a gene. Germline loops: CDR1 GTSNPN, CDR2 SVGIG (reference sequence). This CDR3 has 14 residues. This CDR3 is CAWAGVAAYNEQFF. CDR3 coding DNA: TGTGCCTGGGCGGGAGTAGCGGCCTACAATGAGCAGTTCTTC.

The chain combines TRBV19 with TRBJ1-3; D not resolved. The CDR3 length is 14 residues. V was shortened by 5 bases and J by 4 bases, with 12 bases between the two germline ends. Germline V lookup: CDR1 LNHDA, CDR2 SQIVND (reference sequence). This CDR3 reads CASSSRATGNTIYF. The DNA of the CDR3 is TGTGCCAGTAGTTCACGCGCGACCGGAAACACCATATATTTT.

This clonotype appeared once. This chain connects TRBV27 to TRBJ2-2; a possible D gene is TRBD2 (5 bases). The V and J ends lost 4 bases and 1 base respectively, with 13 bases between them. CDR1 MNHEY and CDR2 SMNVEV come from the germline V gene (reference sequence). The CDR3 loop spans 16 amino acids. The CDR3: CASSSPRGRNTGELFF. CDR3 bases: TGTGCCAGCAGTTCCCCCAGAGGGAGGAACACCGGGGAGCTGTTTTTT.

V is TRBV7-2 and J is TRBJ2-1; D is ambiguous. The CDR3 contains 14 residues. Looked up from germline, CDR1 is SGHTA and CDR2 is FQGNSA. V was clipped by 1 base and J by 5 bases, with 9 bases between them. The CDR3 coding sequence is TGTGCCAGCAGCTTAGGACGGGCCCACAATGAGCAGTTCTTC. Translating gives CASSLGRAHNEQFF.

This CDR3 reads CASSIAPGQGSNYGYTF. In DNA form, the CDR3 reads TGTGCCAGTAGTATCGCTCCGGGACAGGGTTCTAACTATGGCTACACCTTC. The chain uses TRBV19 and TRBJ1-2; 9 positions match TRBD1. The junction had 8 bases not matched to a gene; V was cut back by 3 bases and J by 0 bases. Per germline, CDR1 LNHDA and CDR2 SQIVND (reference sequence). The CDR3 loop spans 17 amino acids.

The CDR3 nucleotides read TGTGCCAGCTCACCGTGGGAGCGGAATTCACCCCTCCACTTT. Protein: CASSPWERNSPLHF. This chain joins TRBV18 and TRBJ1-6; D gene unclear. This CDR3 region has 14 residues. Trimming left V 3 bases short and J 7 bases short, with 10 bases between. Germline V CDR1 and CDR2: KGHSH, LQKENI. The whole variable domain, remainder taken from reference TRBV18 and TRBJ1-6, is NAGVMQNPRHLVRRRGQEARLRCSPMKGHSHVYWYRQLPEEGLKFMVYLQKENIIDESGMPKERFSAEFPKEGPSILRIQQVVRGDSAAYFCASSPWERNSPLHFGNGTRLTVT.